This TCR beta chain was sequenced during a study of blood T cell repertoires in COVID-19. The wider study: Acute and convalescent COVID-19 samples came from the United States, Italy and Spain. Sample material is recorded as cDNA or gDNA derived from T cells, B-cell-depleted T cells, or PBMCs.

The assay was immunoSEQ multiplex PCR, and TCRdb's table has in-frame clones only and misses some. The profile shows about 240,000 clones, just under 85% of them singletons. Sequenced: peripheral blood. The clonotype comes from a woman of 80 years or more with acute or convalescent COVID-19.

The CDR3 DNA reads TGCAGCGTTGAAGGGGAGGGAGGGGCAGATACGCAGTATTTT. As protein: CSVEGEGGADTQYF. The chain has TRBV29-1 and TRBJ2-3, with TRBD2 matching over 7 bases. Germline V lookup: CDR1 SQVTM, CDR2 ANQGSEA. The CDR3 covers 14 residues. V shed 1 base, J shed 4 bases, and the junction held 5 bases outside the gene matches.